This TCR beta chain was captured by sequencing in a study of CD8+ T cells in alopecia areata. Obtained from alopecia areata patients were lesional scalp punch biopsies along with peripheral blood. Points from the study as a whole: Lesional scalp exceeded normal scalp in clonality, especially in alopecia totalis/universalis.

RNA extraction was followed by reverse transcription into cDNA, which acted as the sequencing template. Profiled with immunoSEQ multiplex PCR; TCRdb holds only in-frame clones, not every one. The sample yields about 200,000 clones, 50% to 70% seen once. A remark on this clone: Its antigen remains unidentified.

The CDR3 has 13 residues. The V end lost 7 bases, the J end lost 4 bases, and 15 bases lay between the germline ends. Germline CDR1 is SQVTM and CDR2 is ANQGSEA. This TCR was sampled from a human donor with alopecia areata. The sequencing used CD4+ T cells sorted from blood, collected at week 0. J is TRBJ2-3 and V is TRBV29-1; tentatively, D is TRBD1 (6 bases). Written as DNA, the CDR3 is TGCAGCGGGGACGTAGGGGGAGCAGATACGCAGTATTTT. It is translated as CSGDVGGADTQYF.